The 15 T cell receptor beta chains below come from one sample, sequenced in a study of shared clonotypes between healthy human individuals (dated by TCRdb to the early 2020s). Library method: the immunoSEQ multiplex PCR assay. TCRdb stores this immuneACCESS table with in-frame sequences only. Part of the clones is absent; in the studies checked, under half of the shortfall reflects unresolved V genes, and no reason is known for the rest. The sample records hundreds of thousands of clones, around 79% of which are singletons. The ten biggest clones cover roughly 13% of the sample. Sequenced material: PBMCs. Receptors were obtained from a woman aged 35 to 49 in good health. Some clones in this sample may be carry-over from other donors' samples.

The chain couples TRBV28 to TRBJ1-2, with 7 bases lining up with TRBD1. Germline loops: CDR1 MDHEN, CDR2 SYDVKM. V lost 6 bases and J lost 2; bases outside the gene matches: 12. This CDR3 is built from 16 residues. The DNA for the CDR3 is TGTGCCAGCAGCGAGCCGACAGGGCTACGGAACTATGGCTACACCTTC. It codes for CASSEPTGLRNYGYTF.

The J gene is TRBJ2-7, the V gene TRBV21-1; TRBD1 is the table's D call and was not checked against the DNA. TRBV21-1 is a pseudogene. The CDR3 covers 14 residues. CDR3 amino acids: CASSKRDREGEQYF. CDR3 sequence (DNA): TGTGCCAGCAGCAAGAGGGACAGGGAGGGAGAGCAGTACTTC.

This clone was observed once. V usage is TRBV15 and J usage is TRBJ2-3, with D maybe TRBD2 (6 bases). Trimming stripped 5 bases from V and 4 bases from J, with 10 bases between. CDR3 length: 13 residues. From germline, CDR1 is LNHNV and CDR2 YYDKDF (reference sequence). CDR3 sequence reads: CATSQRVADTQYF. CDR3 in DNA: TGTGCCACCAGCCAGCGGGTGGCAGATACGCAGTATTTT.

The CDR3 DNA is TGTGCCAGCAGCAAATTGATCGGCGGGCAGGGATCGACCTACAATGAGCAGTTCTTC. It encodes CASSKLIGGQGSTYNEQFF. The chain recombines TRBV21-1 with TRBJ2-1. TRBV21-1 is deemed a pseudogene. This CDR3 is built from 19 residues.

J is TRBJ1-2 and V is TRBV28, with D maybe TRBD1 (5 bases). The CDR3 extends over 16 amino acids. Germline-derived CDR1 and CDR2 are MDHEN and SYDVKM. V gave up 5 bases and J gave up 8 bases, with 24 bases separating them. The CDR3 DNA sequence: TGTGCCAGCAGTGGGGGGGGTGGCGGGATGTTCGGCGGCTACACCTTC. Its translation is CASSGGGGGMFGGYTF.

Only one count was recorded for this clone. The chain carries TRBV6-6 and TRBJ2-5; D unresolved. This CDR3 contains 14 residues. V dropped 2 bases and J dropped 5 bases, with 12 bases sitting between them. Germline V CDR1 and CDR2: MNHNY, SVGAGI (reference sequence). CDR3 sequence: CASSYQSGRETQYF. CDR3 nucleotide sequence: TGTGCCAGCAGTTACCAGTCCGGGCGCGAGACCCAGTACTTC.

The chain has TRBV7-2 and TRBJ1-6; a possible D gene is TRBD1 (6 bases). In germline, CDR1 is SGHTA, CDR2 FQGNSA. V was clipped by 1 base and J by 7 bases, with 11 bases between them. CDR3 length: 15 amino acids. CDR3 in DNA: TGTGCCAGCAGCTTAGGGGGGCGGCAAAATTCACCCCTCCACTTT. Protein: CASSLGGRQNSPLHF.

This clone appeared a few times. The chain is built from TRBV7-2 and TRBJ2-1; D may be TRBD2 (5 bases). CDR1 is SGHTA, CDR2 FQGNSA, per germline. This CDR3 region has 14 residues. Trimming shortened V by 1 base and J by 10 bases, and 14 bases separated the two germline ends. As DNA, the CDR3 is TGTGCCAGCAGCTTAGTTCTAGCTAACAGCGAGCAGTTCTTC. Translation: CASSLVLANSEQFF.

This chain connects TRBV7-9 to TRBJ1-1; unclear D gene. The CDR3 sequence is 12 residues long. Trimming left V 6 bases short and J 2 bases short, with 7 bases between. The germline CDR1 and CDR2 sequences are SEHNR and FQNEAQ (reference sequence). Written as DNA, the CDR3 is TGTGCCAGCAGAGACACTAACACTGAAGCTTTCTTT. Translating it yields CASRDTNTEAFF.

The CDR3 DNA reads as TGCGCCAGCAGGCTAAGCGGGGGCTTCTCCTACAATGAGCAGTTCTTC. Amino acid sequence: CASRLSGGFSYNEQFF. The chain employs TRBV10-2 and TRBJ2-1; 8 bases map to TRBD2. CDR1 and CDR2 (germline): WSHSY, SAAADI. V lost 6 bases to trimming and J lost 0 bases; unmatched junction nucleotides: 7. The CDR3 covers 16 residues.

This rearrangement joins TRBV19 to TRBJ2-2, with D tentatively TRBD1 (6 bases). The CDR3 consists of 13 residues. Germline values: CDR1 LNHDA, CDR2 SQIVND (reference sequence). The ends were cut back, 7 bases at V and 7 bases at J, with 13 bases in the middle. DNA of the CDR3: TGTGCCAGTAAGAACAGGGCGGGCGGGGAGCTGTTTTTT. Its protein is CASKNRAGGELFF.

The V gene is TRBV7-9, the J gene TRBJ2-1; D gene unclear. This CDR3 is built from 12 residues. The V and J ends lost 7 bases and 8 bases respectively, with 12 bases between them. The V gene's germline CDR1 is SEHNR and CDR2 FQNEAQ (reference sequence). In DNA form, the CDR3 reads TGTGCCAGCAAAACGGACGACCATGAGCAGTTCTTC. Translating it yields CASKTDDHEQFF.

The CDR3 region is CASSPERSSYNEQFF. The CDR3 DNA reads as TGTGCCAGCTCACCAGAGAGAAGCTCCTACAATGAGCAGTTCTTC. The chain carries TRBV18 and TRBJ2-1; D is unresolved. The CDR3 totals 15 residues. CDR1 is KGHSH, CDR2 LQKENI, per germline. V dropped 2 bases and J dropped 0 bases, with 8 bases sitting between them.

Many counts were recorded for this clone. This chain links TRBV7-6 with TRBJ2-1; 7 nucleotides line up with TRBD2. The V and J ends lost 5 bases and 0 bases, in that order; junction bases with no gene match: 7. Per germline, CDR1 SGHVS and CDR2 FNYEAQ. The CDR3 covers 16 residues. CDR3 protein: CASSPTSWSSYNEQFF. DNA for the CDR3: TGTGCCAGCAGCCCGACTAGCTGGAGCTCCTACAATGAGCAGTTCTTC.

V usage is TRBV18 and J usage is TRBJ2-7; D perhaps matches TRBD1 (6 bases). The V and J ends lost 3 bases and 2 bases respectively, with 11 bases between them. This CDR3 contains 14 residues. CDR1 is KGHSH, CDR2 LQKENI, per germline. The CDR3 is CASSPRDKAYEQYF. The CDR3 nucleotides are TGTGCCAGCTCACCTCGGGACAAAGCCTACGAGCAGTACTTC.